Reported below is one T cell receptor beta chain. It lacks a known antigen. Base quality data are lacking; no much larger clone is found one base away. The data were taken from a study of post-analysis software for immune sequencing data (dated by TCRdb to between 2014 and 2017). Turning to the overall study: The recorded disease courses included relapsing-remitting, secondary progressive and progressive-relapsing multiple sclerosis, and some patients had no subtype annotation. The patient repertoires were compared against approximately twelve previously published healthy control repertoires obtained from donors aged roughly 6 to 28 years. A subset of samples was prepared in parallel using single-end sample barcoding, then pooled and co-amplified after Illumina adapter ligation. Here is what the overall study found, with its caveats: The control group was slightly older than the multiple sclerosis patient group. Significantly lower normalized Chao1 diversity was found in multiple sclerosis patients than in controls, suggesting substantial peripheral T-cell clonal expansion. Strong co-clustering of samples prepared in the same batch was shown by direct clustering with F measure, prompting a batch-effect correction. Patients showed significantly higher frequencies than controls for about 5 TRBV segments, among them TRBV5-6, TRBV5-1 and TRBV20-1.

The germline V gene encodes CDR1 SEHNR and CDR2 FQNEAQ (reference sequence). Inclusive of the bounding cysteine and phenylalanine, the CDR3 is 17 residues long. The only DNA kept is the CDR3, 51 bases in frame from the first base. Trimmed from V: 5 bases; trimmed from J: 4 bases; junction bases lacking a gene match: 10. The library was generated by PCR. The listed sequencing device is Illumina HiSeq 2500. To reduce PCR and sequencing biases, unique molecular identifiers were incorporated into the TCR beta cDNA libraries. Approximately 500,000 cDNA molecules were obtained per 1 to 10 million input T cells, so each molecule approximated one T cell. The patient libraries were prepared and sequenced with the same protocol used for the earlier healthy control dataset. Within a given batch, samples were prepared together, multiplexed and sequenced on the same HiSeq lane. Concerning the study's data processing: Raw barcoded reads were processed with MIGEC, discarding single-read molecular identifier groups before consensus assembly and CDR3 extraction. VDJtools was used for post-analysis of the clonotype tables, and diversity was normalized by down-sampling every dataset to the size of the smallest sample. To correct batch-related cross-sample contamination, repertoire overlap clustering matched CDR3 amino acid sequences but not nucleotide sequences. TCRdb ran its own pipeline on the public reads, namely fastp trimming at Q25 and MiXCR clone calling, and kept in-frame beta chains. Every distinct CDR3 protein forms one entry, paired with its most common genes and DNA. The V and J calls follow TCRdb's processing rather than the paper's. This sample has fewer than 850,000 distinct CDR3 sequences in its table, and approximately 44% of those were observed once. Jointly, the top ten make up roughly 5% of the sample.

TCR beta repertoires were profiled from peripheral blood of roughly 13 young patients with multiple sclerosis to demonstrate the VDJtools post-analysis software. Multiple sclerosis patients were children and adolescents aged about 6 to 15 years. The chain couples TRBV7-9 to TRBJ2-5, with 13 junctional bases fitting TRBD2. The source of this sequence is a girl between 5 and 17 years old with multiple sclerosis. What was sequenced was blood. CDR3 protein: CASSRGLAGDYGETQYF. In nucleotides, the sequence is TGTGCCAGCAGCCGAGGACTAGCGGGAGATTACGGAGAGACCCAGTACTTC.